These T cell receptor beta chains were read from a single sample in a study of T-cell memory formation after mild COVID-19. MiXCR was run by TCRdb on the 5' RACE reads, yielding one entry per CDR3 protein. The sample has 350,000 to 400,000 distinct CDR3 sequences; 21% are singletons. The specimen sequenced was PBMCs or a T cell subset sorted from them (not recorded which). These receptors were obtained from an adult woman who had mild COVID-19 (a few samples of this study predate the infection). Cell type and time point are not known. The CDR3 runs from the conserved cysteine through the conserved F or W. The D gene is left open where the match is weak. Size is omitted from some rows. Given values are once, few, many or a class for expanded clones.

J: TRBJ2-1
V: TRBV4-2
size: few
D: TRBD2
CDR3: CASSPTSSGTSGRAMFF
DNA: TGTGCCAGCAGCCCAACCTCTAGTGGGACTAGCGGGAGGGCCATGTTCTTC

J: TRBJ2-3
V: TRBV7-3
size: few
D: TRBD2
CDR3: CASSLGGSGDTQYF
DNA: TGTGCCAGCAGCTTAGGCGGGAGTGGAGATACGCAGTATTTT

J: TRBJ1-1
V: TRBV20-1
size: NA
D: TRBD1
CDR3: CSARGHPGGSTEAFF
DNA: TGCAGTGCTAGAGGCCATCCAGGGGGAAGCACTGAAGCTTTCTTT

J: TRBJ1-1
V: TRBV5-1
size: NA
D: NA
CDR3: CASSRSGGPGTEAFF
DNA: TGCGCCAGCAGCCGAAGCGGGGGGCCGGGGACTGAAGCTTTCTTT

J: TRBJ2-3
V: TRBV30
size: NA
D: NA
CDR3: CAWSSSTGSTDTQYF
DNA: TGTGCCTGGAGTTCGTCGACCGGGAGCACAGATACGCAGTATTTT

J: TRBJ2-2
V: TRBV6-1
size: NA
D: NA
CDR3: CASSGYRNTGELFF
DNA: TGTGCCAGCTCCGGATATCGTAACACCGGGGAGCTGTTTTTT

J: TRBJ1-1
V: TRBV20-1
size: NA
D: NA
CDR3: CSARDIHRALTEAFF
DNA: TGCAGTGCTAGAGATATTCACAGGGCTCTCACTGAAGCTTTCTTT

J: TRBJ2-7
V: TRBV5-4
size: NA
D: TRBD2
CDR3: CASSPQREGSYEQYF
DNA: TGTGCCAGCAGCCCCCAGCGGGAGGGCTCCTACGAGCAGTACTTC

J: TRBJ1-1
V: TRBV27
size: many
D: NA
CDR3: CASSYQASGNTEAFF
DNA: TGTGCCAGCAGTTACCAGGCGTCCGGGAACACTGAAGCTTTCTTT

J: TRBJ2-1
V: TRBV27
size: few
D: NA
CDR3: CASSLYGYNEQFF
DNA: TGTGCCAGCAGTTTATATGGTTACAATGAGCAGTTCTTC

J: TRBJ2-1
V: TRBV27
size: NA
D: TRBD1
CDR3: CASSSRRTGSDNEQFF
DNA: TGTGCCAGCAGTTCCAGGAGGACAGGCTCCGACAATGAGCAGTTCTTC

J: TRBJ1-5
V: TRBV24-1
size: few
D: NA
CDR3: CATSDLQQGPSQPQHF
DNA: TGTGCCACCAGTGATTTGCAGCAGGGTCCAAGTCAGCCCCAGCATTTT

J: TRBJ1-1
V: TRBV12-3/TRBV12-4
size: NA
D: NA
CDR3: CASSLLQEAFF
DNA: TGTGCCAGCAGTTTGTTACAGGAAGCTTTCTTT

J: TRBJ2-7
V: TRBV5-1
size: NA
D: NA
CDR3: CASSLASTYEQYF
DNA: TGCGCCAGCAGCTTGGCGTCAACCTACGAGCAGTACTTC

J: TRBJ1-6
V: TRBV19
size: few
D: TRBD1
CDR3: CASRDRGSYNSPLHF
DNA: TGTGCCAGTCGGGACAGGGGTTCCTACAATTCACCCCTCCACTTT

J: TRBJ2-3
V: TRBV4-3
size: NA
D: TRBD1
CDR3: CASSQEGQGVTTDTQYF
DNA: TGCGCCAGCAGCCAAGAGGGACAGGGGGTGACGACAGATACGCAGTATTTT

J: TRBJ2-1
V: TRBV6-6
size: NA
D: TRBD1
CDR3: CASSYKGQGYNEQFF
DNA: TGTGCCAGCAGTTACAAGGGACAGGGCTACAATGAGCAGTTCTTC

J: TRBJ2-7
V: TRBV19
size: few
D: NA
CDR3: CASSIKGNEQYF
DNA: TGTGCCAGTAGTATTAAGGGGAACGAGCAGTACTTC

J: TRBJ2-7
V: TRBV7-9
size: NA
D: NA
CDR3: CASSLGQNAAYEQYF
DNA: TGTGCCAGCAGCTTAGGACAGAACGCCGCCTACGAGCAGTACTTC

J: TRBJ2-1
V: TRBV5-1
size: few
D: NA
CDR3: CASSLIPGNEQFF
DNA: TGCGCCAGCAGCTTAATCCCTGGGAATGAGCAGTTCTTC

J: TRBJ2-4
V: TRBV7-2
size: NA
D: TRBD2
CDR3: CASSGHGTSGRAFIQYF
DNA: TGTGCCAGCAGCGGGCACGGGACTAGCGGGAGGGCTTTCATTCAGTACTTC

J: TRBJ1-1
V: TRBV9
size: NA
D: NA
CDR3: CASSVTIGEGGTEAFF
DNA: TGTGCCAGCAGCGTCACAATCGGGGAGGGGGGGACTGAAGCTTTCTTT

J: TRBJ2-6
V: TRBV19
size: NA
D: NA
CDR3: CASSIGGGANVLTF
DNA: TGTGCCAGTAGTATCGGGGGCGGGGCCAACGTCCTGACTTTC

J: TRBJ2-1
V: TRBV6-5
size: few
D: TRBD2
CDR3: CASSYGTIWPYNEQFF
DNA: TGTGCCAGCAGTTACGGGACTATATGGCCCTACAATGAGCAGTTCTTC

J: TRBJ2-7
V: TRBV12-3/TRBV12-4
size: NA
D: NA
CDR3: CASSPGHLMQHF
DNA: TGTGCCAGCAGTCCGGGACACCTGATGCAGCACTTC

J: TRBJ1-2
V: TRBV6-5
size: many
D: TRBD1
CDR3: CASSTARQGNYGYTF
DNA: TGTGCCAGCAGCACGGCCCGACAGGGCAACTATGGCTACACCTTC

J: TRBJ1-1
V: TRBV12-3/TRBV12-4
size: NA
D: TRBD1
CDR3: CASTLGQGYTEAFF
DNA: TGTGCCAGCACCTTAGGACAGGGGTACACTGAAGCTTTCTTT

J: TRBJ2-7
V: TRBV9
size: NA
D: NA
CDR3: CASSGGLDYEQYF
DNA: TGTGCCAGCAGCGGCGGACTTGACTACGAGCAGTACTTC

J: TRBJ2-7
V: TRBV25-1
size: NA
D: NA
CDR3: CASSEYGGRTYEQYF
DNA: TGTGCCAGCAGTGAATATGGGGGCAGAACCTACGAGCAGTACTTC

J: TRBJ2-1
V: TRBV29-1
size: few
D: TRBD2
CDR3: CSASTSAGNEQFF
DNA: TGCAGCGCGTCGACTAGCGCGGGCAATGAGCAGTTCTTC

J: TRBJ1-1
V: TRBV28
size: few
D: NA
CDR3: CASSPSTDMNTEAFF
DNA: TGTGCCAGCAGTCCCTCGACAGACATGAACACTGAAGCTTTCTTT

J: TRBJ1-2
V: TRBV5-1
size: many
D: TRBD1
CDR3: CASSFTGESANYGYTF
DNA: TGCGCCAGCAGCTTTACAGGGGAAAGTGCTAACTATGGCTACACCTTC

J: TRBJ2-6
V: TRBV24-1
size: few
D: TRBD2
CDR3: CATSVAGAGANVLTF
DNA: TGTGCCACCAGTGTAGCGGGGGCTGGGGCCAACGTCCTGACTTTC

J: TRBJ2-1
V: TRBV25-1
size: few
D: TRBD1
CDR3: CASSDRGKNEQFF
DNA: TGTGCCAGCAGTGACAGGGGGAAAAATGAGCAGTTCTTC

J: TRBJ1-2
V: TRBV5-6
size: NA
D: TRBD1
CDR3: CASSRQGQENYGYTF
DNA: TGTGCCAGCAGCCGCCAGGGACAGGAGAACTATGGCTACACCTTC

J: TRBJ2-3
V: TRBV6-5
size: few
D: NA
CDR3: CASSYSIGTIADTQYF
DNA: TGTGCCAGCAGTTACTCTATCGGGACAATAGCAGATACGCAGTATTTT

J: TRBJ2-7
V: TRBV7-2
size: NA
D: NA
CDR3: CASSLVAGPYEQYF
DNA: TGTGCCAGCAGCTTAGTGGCGGGCCCCTACGAGCAGTACTTC

J: TRBJ1-6
V: TRBV12-3/TRBV12-4
size: NA
D: TRBD1
CDR3: CASSLEGLGDRGNSPLHF
DNA: TGTGCCAGCAGTCTCGAAGGGCTCGGGGACAGGGGGAATTCACCCCTCCACTTT

J: TRBJ2-7
V: TRBV5-1
size: NA
D: TRBD2
CDR3: CASSLSGRASYEQYF
DNA: TGCGCCAGCAGCCTTAGCGGGAGGGCCTCCTACGAGCAGTACTTC

J: TRBJ1-5
V: TRBV15
size: few
D: NA
CDR3: CATSRTGQYNQPQHF
DNA: TGTGCCACCAGCAGAACTGGACAGTACAATCAGCCCCAGCATTTT

J: TRBJ2-5
V: TRBV7-2
size: NA
D: NA
CDR3: CASSFGALETQYF
DNA: TGTGCCAGCAGCTTCGGGGCCTTGGAGACCCAGTACTTC

J: TRBJ2-7
V: TRBV27
size: NA
D: NA
CDR3: CASINRRDRGPSGTSYEQYF
DNA: TGTGCCAGCATTAACCGCCGGGACAGGGGACCTAGCGGGACGTCCTACGAGCAGTACTTC

J: TRBJ2-3
V: TRBV5-4
size: NA
D: NA
CDR3: CASSLAGMYPSTDTQYF
DNA: TGTGCCAGCAGCTTGGCGGGAATGTACCCTAGCACAGATACGCAGTATTTT

J: TRBJ2-7
V: TRBV18
size: NA
D: TRBD1
CDR3: CASSPARTGEQYF
DNA: TGTGCCAGCTCGCCGGCGCGGACAGGCGAGCAGTACTTC

J: TRBJ2-3
V: TRBV12-3/TRBV12-4
size: few
D: TRBD2
CDR3: CASSLVTSGHTDTQYF
DNA: TGTGCCAGCAGTTTAGTGACTAGCGGCCACACAGATACGCAGTATTTT

J: TRBJ2-2
V: TRBV6-5
size: few
D: NA
CDR3: CASSSGLTGELFF
DNA: TGTGCCAGCAGTTCTGGACTCACCGGGGAGCTGTTTTTT

J: TRBJ2-1
V: TRBV7-6
size: NA
D: NA
CDR3: CASSSGTYNEQFF
DNA: TGTGCCAGCAGCTCCGGGACATACAATGAGCAGTTCTTC

J: TRBJ2-7
V: TRBV6-2/TRBV6-3
size: NA
D: NA
CDR3: CASSYSLSFSYEQYF
DNA: TGTGCCAGCAGTTACAGCCTCTCTTTCTCCTACGAGCAGTACTTC

J: TRBJ1-2
V: TRBV20-1
size: few
D: NA
CDR3: CSAWTANYYGYTF
DNA: TGCAGTGCTTGGACCGCCAACTACTATGGCTACACCTTC

J: TRBJ2-1
V: TRBV14
size: few
D: TRBD1
CDR3: CASSQLSGQGNEQFF
DNA: TGTGCCAGCAGCCAACTTTCCGGACAGGGTAATGAGCAGTTCTTC

J: TRBJ2-6
V: TRBV7-9
size: few
D: NA
CDR3: CASSPAASGANVLTF
DNA: TGTGCCAGCAGCCCCGCAGCCTCTGGGGCCAACGTCCTGACTTTC

J: TRBJ2-7
V: TRBV6-5
size: NA
D: NA
CDR3: CASSWGDTYYEQYF
DNA: TGTGCCAGCAGTTGGGGGGACACGTACTACGAGCAGTACTTC